This T cell receptor (beta chain) was obtained from a study of cytomegalovirus exposure and HLA in healthy donors. V lost 4 bases and J lost 6; bases outside the gene matches: 4. The CDR3 length is 15 residues. Germline CDR1 reads SGHVS; CDR2 reads FQNEAQ. The PCR contained 60 Vbeta and 13 Jbeta primers. Clones were sequenced by immunoSEQ multiplex PCR, and TCRdb holds only the in-frame ones, with some missing. Of about 100,000 clones listed, 55% to 65% are singletons. The chain links TRBV7-8 to TRBJ2-1, with TRBD2 matching 12 bases. Sample: PBMCs. This clonotype was sampled from a man aged 30 to 45 in good health and CMV-seropositive. DNA of the CDR3: TGTGCCAGCAGCTCAACTAGCGGGGGGACCAATGAGCAGTTCTTC. It encodes CASSSTSGGTNEQFF.